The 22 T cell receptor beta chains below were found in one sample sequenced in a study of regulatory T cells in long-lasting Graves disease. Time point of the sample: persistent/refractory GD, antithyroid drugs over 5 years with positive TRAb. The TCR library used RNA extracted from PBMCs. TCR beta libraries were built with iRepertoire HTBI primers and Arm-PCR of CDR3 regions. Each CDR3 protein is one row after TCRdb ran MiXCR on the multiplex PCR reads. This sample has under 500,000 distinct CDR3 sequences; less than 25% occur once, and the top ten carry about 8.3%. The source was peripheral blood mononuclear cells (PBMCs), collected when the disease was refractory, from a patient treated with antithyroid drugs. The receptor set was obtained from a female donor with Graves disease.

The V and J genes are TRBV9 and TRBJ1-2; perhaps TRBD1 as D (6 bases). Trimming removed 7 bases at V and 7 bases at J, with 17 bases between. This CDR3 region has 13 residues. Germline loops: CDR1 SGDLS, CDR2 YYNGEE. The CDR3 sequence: CASASGVLSGYTF. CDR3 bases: TGTGCCAGCGCATCAGGGGTCCTCTCTGGCTACACCTTC.

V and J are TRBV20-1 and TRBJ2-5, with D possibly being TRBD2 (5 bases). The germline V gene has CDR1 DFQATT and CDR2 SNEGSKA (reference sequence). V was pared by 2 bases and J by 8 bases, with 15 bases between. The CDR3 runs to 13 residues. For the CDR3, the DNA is TGCAGTGCTAGATCGCGGGTAGCTGGTACCCAGTACTTC. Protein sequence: CSARSRVAGTQYF.

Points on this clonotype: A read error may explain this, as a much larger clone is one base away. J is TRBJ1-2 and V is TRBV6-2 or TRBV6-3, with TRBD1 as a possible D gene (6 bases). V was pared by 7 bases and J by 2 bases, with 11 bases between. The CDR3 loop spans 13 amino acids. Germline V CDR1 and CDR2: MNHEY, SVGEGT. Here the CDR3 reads CASTGTRNYGYTF. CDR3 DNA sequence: TGTGCCAGCACCGGGACAAGGAACTATGGCTACACCTTC.

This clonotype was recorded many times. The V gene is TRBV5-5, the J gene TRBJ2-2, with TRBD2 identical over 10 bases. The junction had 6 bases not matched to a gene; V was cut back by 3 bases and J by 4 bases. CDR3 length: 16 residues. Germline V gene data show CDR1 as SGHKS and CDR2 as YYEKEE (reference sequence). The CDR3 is CASSWLAGDSTGELFF. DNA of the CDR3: TGTGCCAGCAGCTGGCTAGCGGGAGACTCCACCGGGGAGCTGTTTTTT. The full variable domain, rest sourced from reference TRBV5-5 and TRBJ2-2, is DAGVTQSPTHLIKTRGQQVTLRCSPISGHKSVSWYQQVLGQGPQFIFQYYEKEERGRGNFPDRFSARQFPNYSSELNVNALLLGDSALYLCASSWLAGDSTGELFFGEGSRLTVL.

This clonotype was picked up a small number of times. Here the CDR3 reads CSASTQTSNQPQHF. Written as DNA, the CDR3 is TGCAGTGCTAGCACGCAGACTAGCAATCAGCCCCAGCATTTT. The V gene is TRBV20-1, the J gene TRBJ1-5; D is ambiguous. CDR1 is DFQATT, CDR2 SNEGSKA, per germline (reference sequence). V lost 3 bases to trimming and J lost 0 bases, with 9 bases between them. The CDR3 loop spans 14 amino acids.

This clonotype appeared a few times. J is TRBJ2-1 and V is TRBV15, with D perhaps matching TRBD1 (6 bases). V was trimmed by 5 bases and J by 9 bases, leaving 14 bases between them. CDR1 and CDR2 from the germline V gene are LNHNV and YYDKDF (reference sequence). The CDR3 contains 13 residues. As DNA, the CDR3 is TGTGCCACCAGCTTCGAACAGGGTGTTGAGCAGTTCTTC. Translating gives CATSFEQGVEQFF.

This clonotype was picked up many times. The chain's CDR3 is CSARAGGYGYTF. CDR3 in DNA: TGCAGTGCTAGGGCAGGGGGCTATGGCTACACCTTC. The V call is TRBV20-1, the J call TRBJ1-2, with 7 bases identical to TRBD1. From germline, CDR1 is DFQATT and CDR2 SNEGSKA (reference sequence). This CDR3 contains 12 residues. V shed 3 bases, J shed 4 bases, and the junction held 2 bases outside the gene matches.

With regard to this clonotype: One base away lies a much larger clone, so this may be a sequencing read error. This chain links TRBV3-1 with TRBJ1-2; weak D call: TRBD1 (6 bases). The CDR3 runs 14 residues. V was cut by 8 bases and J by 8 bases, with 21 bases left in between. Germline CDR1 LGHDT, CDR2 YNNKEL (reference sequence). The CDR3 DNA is TGTGCCAGCGCGACTGACAGGAGGTTAGCGGGCTACACCTTC. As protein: CASATDRRLAGYTF.

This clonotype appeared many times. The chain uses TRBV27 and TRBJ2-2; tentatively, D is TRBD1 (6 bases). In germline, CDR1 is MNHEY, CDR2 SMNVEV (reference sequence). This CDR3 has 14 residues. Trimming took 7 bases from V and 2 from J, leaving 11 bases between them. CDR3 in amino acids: CASTQDSNTGELFF. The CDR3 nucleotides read TGTGCCAGCACACAGGACAGTAACACCGGGGAGCTGTTTTTT.

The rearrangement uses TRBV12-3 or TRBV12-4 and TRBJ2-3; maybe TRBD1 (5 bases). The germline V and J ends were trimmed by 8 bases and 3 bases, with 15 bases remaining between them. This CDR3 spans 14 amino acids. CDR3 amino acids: CASSQGSWTDTQYF. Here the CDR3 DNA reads TGTGCCAGCTCTCAGGGAAGTTGGACAGATACGCAGTATTTT.

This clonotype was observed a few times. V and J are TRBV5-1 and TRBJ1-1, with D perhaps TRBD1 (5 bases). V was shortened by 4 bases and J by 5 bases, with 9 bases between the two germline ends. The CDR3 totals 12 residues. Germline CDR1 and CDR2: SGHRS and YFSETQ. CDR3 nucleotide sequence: TGCGCCAGCAGCATAGGACATACTGAAGCTTTCTTT. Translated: CASSIGHTEAFF.

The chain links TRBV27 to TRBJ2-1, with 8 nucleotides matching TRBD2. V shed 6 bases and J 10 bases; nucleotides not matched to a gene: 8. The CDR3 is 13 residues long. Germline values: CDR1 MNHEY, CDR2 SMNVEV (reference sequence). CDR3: CASSPGGAYEQFF. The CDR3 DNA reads TGTGCCAGCAGCCCCGGGGGGGCCTACGAGCAGTTCTTC.

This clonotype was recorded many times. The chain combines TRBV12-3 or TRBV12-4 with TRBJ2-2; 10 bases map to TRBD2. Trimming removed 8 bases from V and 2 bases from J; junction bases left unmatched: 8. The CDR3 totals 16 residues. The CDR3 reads CASLISGRTNTGELFF. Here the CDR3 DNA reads TGTGCCAGCTTGATTAGCGGGAGGACTAACACCGGGGAGCTGTTTTTT.

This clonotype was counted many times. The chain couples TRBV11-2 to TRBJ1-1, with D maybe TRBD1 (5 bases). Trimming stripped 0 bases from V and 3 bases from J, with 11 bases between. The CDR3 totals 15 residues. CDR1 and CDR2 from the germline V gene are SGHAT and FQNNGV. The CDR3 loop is CASSLDLVRDTEAFF. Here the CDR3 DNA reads TGTGCCAGCAGCTTAGACTTGGTCAGGGACACTGAAGCTTTCTTT.

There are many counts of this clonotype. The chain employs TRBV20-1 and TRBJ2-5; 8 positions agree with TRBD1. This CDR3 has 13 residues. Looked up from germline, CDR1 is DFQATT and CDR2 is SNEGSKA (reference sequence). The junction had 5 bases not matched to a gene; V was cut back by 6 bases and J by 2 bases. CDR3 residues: CSAEGTGQETQYF. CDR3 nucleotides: TGCAGTGCCGAAGGGACAGGACAAGAGACCCAGTACTTC.

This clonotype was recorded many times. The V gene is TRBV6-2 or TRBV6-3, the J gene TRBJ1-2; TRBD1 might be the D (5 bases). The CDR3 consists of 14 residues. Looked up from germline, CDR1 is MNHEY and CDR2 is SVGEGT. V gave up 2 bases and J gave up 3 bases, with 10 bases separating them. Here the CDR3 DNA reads TGTGCCAGCAGTTACAGGGGACGGGACTATGGCTACACCTTC. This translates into CASSYRGRDYGYTF.

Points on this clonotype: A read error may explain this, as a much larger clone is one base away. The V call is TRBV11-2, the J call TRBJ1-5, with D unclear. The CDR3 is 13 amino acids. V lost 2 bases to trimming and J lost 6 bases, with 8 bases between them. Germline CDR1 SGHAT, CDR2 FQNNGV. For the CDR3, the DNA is TGTGCCAGCAGCTTACGACACAGTCAGCCCCAGCATTTT. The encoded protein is CASSLRHSQPQHF.

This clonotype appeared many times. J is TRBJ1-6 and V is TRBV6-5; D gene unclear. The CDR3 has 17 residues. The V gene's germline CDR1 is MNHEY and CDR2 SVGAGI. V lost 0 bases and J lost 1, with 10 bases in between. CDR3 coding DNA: TGTGCCAGCAGTTACTCGATCGATGGATCCTATAATTCACCCCTCCACTTT. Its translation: CASSYSIDGSYNSPLHF.

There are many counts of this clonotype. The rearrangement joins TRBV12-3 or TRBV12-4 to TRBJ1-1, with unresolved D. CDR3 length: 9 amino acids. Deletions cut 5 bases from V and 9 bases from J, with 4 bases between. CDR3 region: CASSLQAFF. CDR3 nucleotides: TGTGCCAGCAGTCTCCAAGCTTTCTTT.

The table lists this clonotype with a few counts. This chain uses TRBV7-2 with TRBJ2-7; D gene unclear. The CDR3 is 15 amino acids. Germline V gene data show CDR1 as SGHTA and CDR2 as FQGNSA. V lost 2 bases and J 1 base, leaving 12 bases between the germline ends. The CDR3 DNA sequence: TGTGCCAGCAGCTTATGGGGTGATACGTCCTACGAGCAGTACTTC. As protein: CASSLWGDTSYEQYF. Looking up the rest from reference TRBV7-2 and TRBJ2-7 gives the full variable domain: GAGVSQSPSNKVTEKGKDVELRCDPISGHTALYWYRQSLGQGLEFLIYFQGNSAPDKSGLPSDRFSAERTGGSVSTLTIQRTQQEDSAVYLCASSLWGDTSYEQYFGPGTRLTVT.

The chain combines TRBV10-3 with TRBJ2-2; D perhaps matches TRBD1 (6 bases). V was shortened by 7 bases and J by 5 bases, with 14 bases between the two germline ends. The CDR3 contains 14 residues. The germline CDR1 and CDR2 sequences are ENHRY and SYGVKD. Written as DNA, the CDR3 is TGTGCCATCAAGAGGGACACCCAAACCGGGGAGCTGTTTTTT. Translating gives CAIKRDTQTGELFF.

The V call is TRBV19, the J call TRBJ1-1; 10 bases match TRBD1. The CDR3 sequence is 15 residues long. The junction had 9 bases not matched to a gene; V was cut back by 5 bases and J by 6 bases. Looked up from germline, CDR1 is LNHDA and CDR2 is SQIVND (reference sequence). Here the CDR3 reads CASSPRQGADSEAFF. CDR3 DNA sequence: TGTGCCAGTAGTCCACGACAGGGGGCAGATTCTGAAGCTTTCTTT.